The 24 T cell receptor beta chains presented below share a single source sample, sequenced in a study of tissue T cells after allogeneic stem cell transplantation. Time point described: mouse harvest day 7 after allogeneic transplant. Each mouse received 10^7 T-cell-depleted marrow cells plus 10^6 splenic CD5+ T cells by tail vein. Clones were sequenced by immunoSEQ multiplex PCR, and TCRdb holds only the in-frame ones, with some missing. In the table there are about 9,500 clones, 47% of which are singletons. Sequenced sample: gut tissue. These receptors were obtained from a female BALB/c mouse given C57BL/6 T cells with graft-versus-host disease after an allogeneic hematopoietic cell transplant.

As concerns this clone: Gene and germline names: mouse. The read ends 1 residue early relative to the CDR3; the germline J gene fills the gap. V and J are TRBV20 and TRBJ2-4; 7 bases map to TRBD2. The ends lost 6 bases at V and 7 bases at J; junction bases unmatched: 4. CDR3 length: 11 amino acids. CDR1 and CDR2 from the germline V gene are GFQATS and STVNSAI. The CDR3 is CGAGGEHTLYF. Incomplete CDR3 DNA: TGTGGTGCGGGGGGGGAGCACACCTTGTAC.

For this clone: A read error may produce the germline difference seen at one junction end. Gene names are mouse gene names. Coverage ceases 1 residue before the CDR3 finishes, and the germline J gene fills in the end. V gene TRBV13-2 combines with J gene TRBJ2-7; 14 nucleotides agree with TRBD2. The CDR3 is made up of 15 amino acids. Germline loops: CDR1 NNHNN, CDR2 SYGAGS (reference sequence). The CDR3 bases that were read are TGTGCCAGCAGTGATGGGGGACTGGGGGGGCTTGAACAGTAC. It codes for CASSDGGLGGLEQY. The full CDR3 reads CASSDGGLGGLEQYF.

This clone has a handful of counts. Gene names are the mouse ones. The CDR3 goes on 1 residue after the read ends, and that part is filled in from the germline J gene. J is TRBJ2-1 and V is TRBV13-2; TRBD2 might be the D (5 bases). CDR1 is NNHNN and CDR2 is SYGAGS in the germline V gene (reference sequence). Trimming left V 3 bases short and J 0 bases short, with 10 bases between. The CDR3 loop spans 15 amino acids. CDR3 sequence: CASGGPWDNYAEQFF. Incomplete CDR3 DNA: TGTGCCAGCGGTGGGCCCTGGGATAACTATGCTGAGCAGTTC.

A note on this clone: Gene names follow the mouse nomenclature. The read is 1 residue too short to cover the CDR3 end, so that end is filled in from the germline J gene. The chain uses TRBV3 and TRBJ2-3; 8 nucleotides match TRBD2. The CDR3 spans 15 residues. After removal of 2 bases from V and 3 bases from J, the junction contained 4 bases not matched to a gene. Looked up from germline, CDR1 is SNHLY and CDR2 is FYNGKV (reference sequence). The CDR3 bases that were read are TGTGCCAGCAGCTTAAGCCGGGGGGGCGCAGAAACGCTGTAT. It encodes CASSLSRGGAETLY. The complete CDR3 reads CASSLSRGGAETLYF.

By frequency in the sample, this clone is medium-sized. The listed genes are named as in mouse. The DNA ends 1 residue before the CDR3 does, and the rest of the CDR3 is filled in from the germline J gene. The chain links TRBV13-2 to TRBJ2-7, with 10 bases fitting TRBD2. The V gene's germline CDR1 is NNHNN and CDR2 SYGAGS (reference sequence). This CDR3 region has 14 residues. V lost 3 bases and J lost 3; bases outside the gene matches: 3. The sequenced CDR3 bases are TGTGCCAGCGGTGGTGACTGGGGGGTCTATGAACAGTAC. It is translated as CASGGDWGVYEQY. The complete CDR3 reads CASGGDWGVYEQYF.

Regarding this clone: The genes are named according to mouse. The CDR3 end lies 1 residue beyond the end of the read and is filled in from the germline J gene. J is TRBJ1-2 and V is TRBV19, with D possibly being TRBD1 (6 bases). V lost 5 bases and J 1 base, leaving 9 bases between the germline ends. From germline, CDR1 is FNHDT and CDR2 SITEND (reference sequence). The CDR3 extends over 13 amino acids. The CDR3 loop reads CASSRGQNSDYTF. Incomplete CDR3 DNA: TGTGCCAGCAGCCGGGGACAAAACTCCGACTACACC. The variable domain in full, completed from reference TRBV19 and TRBJ1-2, reads GGIITQTPKFLIGQEGQKLTLKCQQNFNHDTMYWYRQDSGKGLRLIYYSITENDLQKGDLSEGYDASREKKSSFSLTVTSAQKNEMAVFLCASSRGQNSDYTFGSGTRLLVI.

A note on this clone: Germline and genes here are mouse. The CDR3 extends 1 residue past the end of the read, so its final part is completed from the germline J gene. The chain recombines TRBV22 with TRBJ1-3; the DNA was not used to check the table's D call, TRBD1. TRBV22 is reported as a pseudogene. This CDR3 has 14 residues. The CDR3 loop reads CASSRDRGGNTLYF. The covered CDR3 bases are TGTGCCAGCAGTCGGGACAGGGGCGGAAATACGCTCTAT.

Comment on this clone: Mouse germline and gene names are used. The sequenced fragment ends 1 residue before the CDR3 boundary, so the rest is inferred from the germline J gene. The chain carries TRBV24 and TRBJ2-4; 8 nucleotides line up with TRBD2. Trimming took 5 bases from V and 0 from J; bases not matched to a gene: 7. CDR1 is KGHTA and CDR2 is FRNEEI in the germline V gene. There are 16 residues in the CDR3. CDR3 region: CASSGGGRESQNTLYF. CDR3 bases read: TGTGCCAGCAGTGGGGGGGGCCGGGAGAGTCAAAACACCTTGTAC.

As concerns this clone: Mouse names are used for the genes. The read gets to within 1 residue of the CDR3 end, and the germline J gene fills in the rest. The chain joins TRBV5 to TRBJ2-5, with D possibly being TRBD1 or TRBD2 (6 bases each). Per germline, CDR1 LGHNA and CDR2 YNLKQL (reference sequence). Trimming removed 0 bases from V and 6 bases from J, with 10 bases in between. The length of the CDR3 is 14 residues. The CDR3 sequence is CASSQEGAQDTQYF. The covered CDR3 bases are TGTGCCAGCAGCCAAGAGGGGGCGCAGGACACCCAGTAC.

This clone is medium-sized by share. Any gene name here is a mouse gene name. Sequencing ends 1 residue short of the CDR3 end; the germline J gene provides the rest. The rearrangement links TRBV5 to TRBJ2-1; possible D gene TRBD2, 5 bases. The germline V and J ends were trimmed by 0 bases and 3 bases, with 9 bases remaining between them. The CDR3 runs 15 residues. Germline-derived CDR1 and CDR2 are LGHNA and YNLKQL (reference sequence). The CDR3 sequence: CASSQEVGIYAEQFF. CDR3 bases read: TGTGCCAGCAGCCAAGAAGTGGGGATCTATGCTGAGCAGTTC.

Regarding this clone: Each gene name is a mouse one. The read gets to within 1 residue of the CDR3 end, and the germline J gene fills in the rest. The rearrangement joins TRBV12-1 to TRBJ2-4; TRBD2 agrees at 9 bases. The CDR3 spans 14 residues. J was trimmed by 2 bases and V by 2 bases; bases with no gene match: 1. CDR1 SGHSN and CDR2 HYEKVE come from the germline V gene. The part of the CDR3 DNA that was read is TGTGCCAGCTCTCGGGACTGGGTTCAAAACACCTTGTAC. Translation: CASSRDWVQNTLY. The full-length CDR3 reads as CASSRDWVQNTLYF.

As to this clone: Mouse names are used for the genes. The CDR3 end is not reached by the read, which stops 1 residue before it; the germline J gene fills it in. The V gene is TRBV13-2, the J gene TRBJ2-4; TRBD2 agrees at 8 bases. V shed 5 bases and J 0 bases; nucleotides not matched to a gene: 2. The germline V gene encodes CDR1 NNHNN and CDR2 SYGAGS (reference sequence). The CDR3 totals 14 residues. CDR3 DNA, as far as it was read: TGTGCCAGCGGCGACTGGGGAAGTCAAAACACCTTGTAC. Amino acid sequence: CASGDWGSQNTLY. The entire CDR3 sequence reads CASGDWGSQNTLYF.

As to this clone: The gene names here belong to mouse. The read is 1 residue too short to cover the CDR3 end, so that end is filled in from the germline J gene. The V and J genes are TRBV13-1 and TRBJ2-1, with 8 nucleotides matching TRBD2. The CDR3 sequence is 15 residues long. Germline assignment: CDR1 NSHNY and CDR2 SYGAGN. Unmatched junction bases numbered 5, after V lost 0 bases and J lost 6 bases. The DNA read from the CDR3 is TGTGCCAGCAGTGATGCCGGGGGGGCGCGTGCTGAGCAGTTC. It translates to CASSDAGGARAEQF. The full-length CDR3 reads as CASSDAGGARAEQFF.

About this clone: Gene names refer to mouse genes. Read sequence stops 1 residue before the CDR3 end, and the germline J gene provides the missing end. This chain connects TRBV26 to TRBJ2-7; TRBD2 matches 8 bases. Germline V lookup: CDR1 KGHPV, CDR2 FQNQEV (reference sequence). Trimming removed 2 bases from V and 4 bases from J; junction bases left unmatched: 4. The CDR3 has 14 residues. The CDR3 sequence: CASSLAGGPYEQYF. Incomplete CDR3 DNA: TGTGCCAGCAGTCTGGCTGGGGGGCCGTATGAACAGTAC.

About this clone: Gene names and germline refer to mouse. The read ends 1 residue shy of where the CDR3 ends; the end is completed using the germline J gene. This chain uses TRBV19 with TRBJ2-7; 8 nucleotides line up with TRBD2. CDR1 is FNHDT, CDR2 SITEND, per germline (reference sequence). The V segment lost 1 base and the J segment 4 bases; nucleotides outside the gene matches: 1. The CDR3 is made up of 13 amino acids. The CDR3 reads CASSISGGYEQYF. The sequenced CDR3 bases are TGTGCCAGCAGTATATCTGGGGGGTATGAACAGTAC.

Concerning this clone: Gene names denote mouse genes. The read comes to an end 1 residue before the CDR3 does, leaving the germline J gene to fill in the end. The chain recombines TRBV26 with TRBJ1-6; D perhaps matches TRBD1 (6 bases). TRBJ1-6 is known as an ORF, though its function is uncertain. Germline CDR1 and CDR2: KGHPV and FQNQEV (reference sequence). The CDR3 covers 14 residues. Between the trimmed V and J ends, which lost 4 bases and 3 bases, there was a span of 7 bases. The CDR3 spells CASSRDNYNSPLYF. The part of the CDR3 DNA that was read is TGTGCCAGCAGTCGGGACAACTATAATTCGCCCCTCTAC.

In regard to this clone: Mouse gene names and germline throughout. Coverage ceases 1 residue before the CDR3 finishes, and the germline J gene fills in the end. V and J are TRBV26 and TRBJ2-1, with D unresolved. Trimming left V 6 bases short and J 0 bases short, with 6 bases between. This CDR3 region has 13 residues. CDR1 is KGHPV, CDR2 FQNQEV, per germline (reference sequence). CDR3 in amino acids: CASRQSNYAEQFF. The sequenced part of the CDR3 DNA is TGTGCCAGCAGGCAGAGTAACTATGCTGAGCAGTTC.

Comment on this clone: Germline and genes here are mouse. The read ends 1 residue before the CDR3 terminus; that terminus is restored from the germline J gene. The V call is TRBV26, the J call TRBJ1-4; D unclear. The germline V gene encodes CDR1 KGHPV and CDR2 FQNQEV (reference sequence). V lost 5 bases to trimming and J lost 4 bases, with 5 bases between them. The CDR3 spans 12 residues. CDR3 protein: CASSGSNERLFF. The sequenced part of the CDR3 DNA is TGTGCCAGCAGTGGCAGCAACGAAAGATTATTT.

This clone occurred once. Germline and genes: mouse. The sequenced CDR3 bases are TGTGCCAGCAGCCAGGACAGGGGTGGCAACGAAAGATTATTT. It is translated as CASSQDRGGNERLF. The entire CDR3 protein reads CASSQDRGGNERLFF. This sequence joins TRBV2 and TRBJ1-4, with 9 positions matching TRBD1. Sequencing ends 1 residue short of the CDR3 end; the germline J gene provides the rest. Germline lookup yields CDR1 LGHNA and CDR2 YSYQKL. V shed 3 bases and J 4 bases; nucleotides not matched to a gene: 3. The CDR3 sequence is 15 residues long.

On this clone: Here the gene names and germline are mouse. The CDR3 goes on 1 residue after the read ends, and that part is filled in from the germline J gene. The chain couples TRBV15 to TRBJ1-3; the D gene is possibly TRBD1 (5 bases). This CDR3 is 15 amino acids long. Trimming cost V 1 base and J 0 bases, with 7 bases left between them. From germline, CDR1 is SGHND and CDR2 FRSKSL. The CDR3 spells CASSLGGNSGNTLYF. The part of the CDR3 DNA that was read is TGTGCCAGCAGTTTAGGGGGGAATTCTGGAAATACGCTCTAT.

Concerning this clone itself: Germline and genes here are mouse. The read finishes 1 residue shy of the CDR3 end, and the germline J gene is used to complete it. The chain carries TRBV20 and TRBJ1-1; TRBD1 agrees at 11 bases. This CDR3 region has 14 residues. Germline-derived CDR1 and CDR2 are GFQATS and STVNSAI. The V gene end was trimmed by 0 bases and the J gene end by 8 bases; junction bases not matched to a gene: 5. Incomplete CDR3 DNA: TGTGGTGCTAGGGACTGGGACAGGGGGAGGGAAGTCTTC. Translating it yields CGARDWDRGREVF. In full, the CDR3 reads CGARDWDRGREVFF.

By share, this clone ranks as medium-sized (0.01 to 0.1%). Here the gene names and germline are mouse. The read comes to an end 1 residue before the CDR3 does, leaving the germline J gene to fill in the end. The rearrangement uses TRBV29 and TRBJ2-1, with TRBD1 matching 12 bases. The V segment lost 5 bases and the J segment 6 bases; nucleotides outside the gene matches: 2. Germline CDR1 reads MSHET; CDR2 reads SYDVDS. CDR3 length: 14 residues. The CDR3 region is CASSPGQGAAEQFF. The part of the CDR3 DNA that was read is TGTGCTAGCAGTCCGGGACAGGGGGCTGCTGAGCAGTTC.

This clone was found a few times. These gene names are mouse names. The observed sequence ends 1 residue before the CDR3 terminus, with the missing tail filled in from the germline J gene. This specimen includes other DNA sequences encoding the same CDR3. The chain has TRBV26 and TRBJ1-2; 7 positions agree with TRBD1. J lost 2 bases, V lost 4 bases, and 1 base had no gene match. The germline V gene encodes CDR1 KGHPV and CDR2 FQNQEV (reference sequence). The CDR3 totals 13 residues. The sequenced part of the CDR3 DNA is TGTGCCAGCAGTCGACAGGGCAACTCCGACTACACC. Amino acids: CASSRQGNSDYT. From start to end, the CDR3 is CASSRQGNSDYTF.

To note about this clone: Genes and germline are mouse. The CDR3 end falls 1 residue outside the read, so it is completed with the germline J gene. The chain employs TRBV26 and TRBJ2-2; 10 bases are shared with TRBD2. CDR1 KGHPV and CDR2 FQNQEV come from the germline V gene (reference sequence). CDR3 size: 17 residues. V was clipped by 4 bases and J by 0 bases; unmatched bases: 5. CDR3 DNA, as far as it was read: TGTGCCAGCAGTCGTAACTGGGGGGGTGCAAACACCGGGCAGCTCTAC. Amino acids: CASSRNWGGANTGQLY. The CDR3 reads in full as CASSRNWGGANTGQLYF.